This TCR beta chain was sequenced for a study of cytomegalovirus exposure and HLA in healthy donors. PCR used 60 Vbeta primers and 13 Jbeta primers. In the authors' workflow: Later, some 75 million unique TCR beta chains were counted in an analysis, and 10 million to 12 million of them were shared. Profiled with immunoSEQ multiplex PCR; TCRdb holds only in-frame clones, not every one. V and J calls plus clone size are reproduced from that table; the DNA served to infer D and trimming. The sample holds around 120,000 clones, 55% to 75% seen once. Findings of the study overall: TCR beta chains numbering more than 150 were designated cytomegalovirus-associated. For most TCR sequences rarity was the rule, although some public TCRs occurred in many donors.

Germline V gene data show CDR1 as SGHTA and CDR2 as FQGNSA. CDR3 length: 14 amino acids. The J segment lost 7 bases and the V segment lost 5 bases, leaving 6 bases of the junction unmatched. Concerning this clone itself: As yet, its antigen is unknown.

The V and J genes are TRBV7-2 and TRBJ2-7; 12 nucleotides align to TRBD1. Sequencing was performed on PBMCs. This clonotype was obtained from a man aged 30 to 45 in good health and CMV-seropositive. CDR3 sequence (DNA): TGTGCCAGCAGCAGGGACAGGGGGCGGGGAGAGCAGTACTTC. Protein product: CASSRDRGRGEQYF.